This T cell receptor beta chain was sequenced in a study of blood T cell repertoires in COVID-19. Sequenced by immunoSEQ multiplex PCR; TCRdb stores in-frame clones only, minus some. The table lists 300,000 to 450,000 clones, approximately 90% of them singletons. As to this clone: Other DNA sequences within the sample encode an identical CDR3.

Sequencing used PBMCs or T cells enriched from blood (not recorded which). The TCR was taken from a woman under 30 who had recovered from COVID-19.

CDR3 in amino acids: CASSPTGSGNTIYF. The CDR3 DNA sequence: TGCGCCAGCAGCCCAACAGGATCTGGAAACACCATATATTTT. The gene calls are TRBV5-1 and TRBJ1-3; possible D gene TRBD1, 5 bases. The CDR3 loop spans 14 amino acids. CDR1 and CDR2 (germline): SGHRS, YFSETQ. V lost 4 bases, J lost 1 base, and 9 bases lay in between.